The clone carrying this T cell receptor beta chain appeared a few times. Antigen unknown. TCRdb keeps only in-frame clones here, not all; method: immunoSEQ multiplex PCR. Of some 150,000 clones listed, 90% to 95% are singletons. This CDR3 has 16 amino acids. Trimming removed 7 bases from V and 2 bases from J, with 20 bases in between. The V gene's germline CDR1 is LNHDA and CDR2 SQIVND (reference sequence). This entry is derived from a study of OX40 agonist ivuxolimab in advanced cancers. Study-level findings and limits: Low normalized T-cell clonal expansion also characterized some of the nonresponders. At doses 0.1 to 3.0 mg/kg, CD4+ and CD8+ clones expanded.

The chain couples TRBV19 to TRBJ2-5, with D perhaps matching TRBD1 (5 bases). This TCR derives from an adult with an advanced solid tumor such as melanoma, head and neck, liver or kidney cancer. The material was CD4+ or CD8+ T cells sorted from blood, obtained in a trial of the OX40 agonist ivuxolimab. CDR3 loop: CASTPIGQGPQETQYF. The DNA of the CDR3 is TGTGCCAGTACCCCCATAGGACAAGGCCCACAAGAGACCCAGTACTTC. The whole variable domain, filled in from reference TRBV19 and TRBJ2-5, reads DGGITQSPKYLFRKEGQNVTLSCEQNLNHDAMYWYRQDPGQGLRLIYYSQIVNDFQKGDIAEGYSVSREKKESFPLTVTSAQKNPTAFYLCASTPIGQGPQETQYFGPGTRLLVL.